This TCR beta chain derives from a study of Ad26.COV2.S vaccination and SARS-CoV-2 variants. Study in general: Participants got Ad26.COV2.S intramuscularly, once or twice 56 days apart.

Germline loops: CDR1 LNHNV, CDR2 YYDKDF (reference sequence). This CDR3 contains 15 residues. V was clipped by 1 base and J by 5 bases; unmatched bases: 5. Specified treatment: roughly 19 received Ad26.COV2.S at low or high dose, single or two shots; about 5 received placebo; per-sample allocation not given. Specimen acquisition occurred on day 63 following the initial vaccine or placebo injection. Findings and caveats of the study: An underestimation of total T cell responses may have resulted from the TCR breadth and depth analyses.

The method was immunoSEQ multiplex PCR; TCRdb's version includes in-frame clones alone and lacks a portion of them. The sample contains some 330,000 clones, roughly 90% of which appear only once. Remarks on this clone: Its target is not known.

The sequencing used peripheral blood, collected in a trial of Ad26.COV2.S vaccine versus placebo. The sequence derives from a person aged 18-60 years who received the Ad26.COV2.S COVID-19 vaccine or a placebo. This chain joins TRBV15 and TRBJ2-7, with 10 bases lining up with TRBD1. CDR3 DNA sequence: TGTGCCACCAGCAGAGTACACGGGACAGGGGACGAGCAGTACTTC. Translating gives CATSRVHGTGDEQYF.